What follows are 3 T cell receptor beta chains derived from one specimen sequenced in a study of chemoradiotherapy in HPV16-positive cancers. The repertoire was sequenced with immunoSEQ multiplex PCR; TCRdb's copy has only in-frame clones and lacks some. In the table there are several thousand clones, 90% to 97% of which are singletons. The starting material was tumor tissue, obtained from a patient who underwent chemoradiotherapy. Receptor source: a human donor with HPV-associated anogenital cancer.

This clone is a singleton in its sample. The chain combines TRBV9 with TRBJ1-4, with D hard to call. The CDR3 is 14 residues long. V gave up 4 bases and J gave up 7 bases, with 14 bases separating them. Germline assignment: CDR1 SGDLS and CDR2 YYNGEE. The CDR3 here is CASSLGAGGEKLFF. CDR3 DNA sequence: TGTGCCAGCAGCCTAGGCGCAGGAGGTGAAAAACTGTTTTTT.

The chain joins TRBV11-3 to TRBJ1-1; no clear D. CDR1 and CDR2 (germline): SGHNT, YENEEA. CDR3 length equals 14 residues. The V gene lost 5 bases and the J gene lost 1 base, with 11 bases spanning the gap. The CDR3: CASSHTQSNTEAFF. The CDR3 coding sequence is TGTGCCAGCAGCCATACCCAATCGAACACTGAAGCTTTCTTT. The complete variable domain, with remaining parts taken from reference TRBV11-3 and TRBJ1-1, reads EAGVVQSPRYKIIEKKQPVAFWCNPISGHNTLYWYLQNLGQGPELLIRYENEEAVDDSQLPKDRFSAERLKGVDSTLKIQPAELGDSAVYLCASSHTQSNTEAFFGQGTRLTVV.

The chain carries TRBV7-8 and TRBJ1-3; D uncertain. The CDR3 runs 13 residues. CDR1 SGHVS and CDR2 FQNEAQ come from the germline V gene. V was pared by 0 bases and J by 4 bases, with 4 bases between. In DNA form, the CDR3 reads TGTGCCAGCAGCTTAGCGCGCGGAAACACCATATATTTT. Translated, it gives CASSLARGNTIYF. The entire variable domain, with the rest obtained from reference TRBV7-8 and TRBJ1-3, is as follows: GAGVSQSPRYKVAKRGQDVALRCDPISGHVSLFWYQQALGQGPEFLTYFQNEAQLDKSGLPSDRFFAERPEGSVSTLKIQRTQQEDSAVYLCASSLARGNTIYFGEGSWLTVV.